This entry features one TCR beta chain sequence. Assay used: immunoSEQ multiplex PCR; TCRdb lists only in-frame clones, some missing. Of 150,000 to 200,000 clones detected, roughly nine tenths appear once; the ten largest clones hold 1.5%. This record belongs to a study of control samples from healthy donors and cancer patients. V was pared by 3 bases and J by 1 base, with 6 bases between. The CDR3 totals 13 residues. Germline V gene data show CDR1 as MNHNS and CDR2 as SASEGT. The sequence derives from a woman aged 25 to 39 in good health. The specimen sequenced was blood. This chain joins TRBV6-1 and TRBJ1-2; the D is unclear. The CDR3 DNA reads as TGTGCCAGCAGTGACAGTTTTAACTATGGCTACACCTTC. It codes for CASSDSFNYGYTF.